This T cell receptor beta chain appears in the sequencing data of a study of blood T cell repertoires in COVID-19. Only in-frame clones appear in the TCRdb table, and some are missing; sequencing was by immunoSEQ multiplex PCR. The sample shows fewer than 350,000 clones, about nine tenths of them seen only once. Germline V gene lookup returns CDR1 MDHEN and CDR2 SYDVKM. The CDR3 has 14 amino acids. The ends lost 6 bases at V and 5 bases at J; junction bases unmatched: 9. The chain carries TRBV28 and TRBJ2-5, with 7 bases identical to TRBD2. The source of this sequence is a woman in her forties with acute COVID-19. Input material: PBMCs or T cells enriched from blood (not recorded which). The CDR3, as DNA: TGTGCCAGCAGGGCCCGGGGGGAATGGGAGACCCAGTACTTC. Protein sequence: CASRARGEWETQYF.